This passage covers 23 T cell receptor beta chains from one sample sequenced in a study of cytomegalovirus exposure and HLA in healthy donors. The study ran its PCR with 60 Vbeta and 13 Jbeta primers. Sequencing was performed with immunoSEQ multiplex PCR; in TCRdb, only in-frame clones are kept and a portion is missing. The top ten clones hold approximately 1.5% of a sample with fewer than 70,000 clones, roughly 83% of them seen once. Sequenced input: PBMCs. These receptors all come from a man in his forties in good health and CMV-seronegative.

This rearrangement joins TRBV2 to TRBJ2-7; 8 nucleotides align to TRBD1. The V segment lost 4 bases and the J segment 2 bases; nucleotides outside the gene matches: 10. Germline V gene data show CDR1 as SNHLY and CDR2 as FYNNEI. This CDR3 region has 16 residues. Here the CDR3 reads CASSGTGFEVAYEQYF. The CDR3 nucleotides read TGTGCCAGCAGTGGGACAGGGTTCGAAGTTGCCTACGAGCAGTACTTC.

The gene calls are TRBV5-6 and TRBJ2-4, with 8 nucleotides matching TRBD1. Germline V gene sequence: CDR1 SGHDT, CDR2 YYEEEE. V lost 4 bases, J lost 0 bases, and 12 bases stayed unmatched. The CDR3 length is 18 residues. CDR3 protein: CASSTRQGRNLAKNIQYF. CDR3 nucleotide sequence: TGTGCCAGCAGCACTCGACAGGGGCGAAATCTAGCCAAAAACATTCAGTACTTC.

This sequence joins TRBV6-1 and TRBJ1-1, with TRBD1 matching 9 bases. The CDR3 is 13 residues long. J gave up 0 bases and V 10 bases, and 3 bases lay outside the gene matches. The germline gives CDR1 MNHNS, CDR2 SASEGT. This CDR3 reads CANGQGLNTEAFF. DNA for the CDR3: TGTGCCAACGGACAGGGGCTGAACACTGAAGCTTTCTTT.

CDR3 in DNA: TGTGCCTGGGGGACAGGGAGCTCCTACGAGCAGTACTTC. It is translated as CAWGTGSSYEQYF. The chain couples TRBV30 to TRBJ2-7; 9 bases line up with TRBD1. CDR1 is GTSNPN and CDR2 is SVGIG in the germline V gene (reference sequence). V lost 5 bases and J lost 0; bases outside the gene matches: 2. CDR3 length: 13 residues. The full variable domain, its missing parts supplied by reference TRBV30 and TRBJ2-7, is SQTIHQWPATLVQPVGSPLSLECTVEGTSNPNLYWYRQAAGRGLQLLFYSVGIGQISSEVPQNLSASRPQDRQFILSSKKLLLSDSGFYLCAWGTGSSYEQYFGPGTRLTVT.

The V and J genes are TRBV7-6 and TRBJ1-2; D gene uncertain. Germline values: CDR1 SGHVS, CDR2 FNYEAQ. The CDR3 has 12 amino acids. V gave up 5 bases and J gave up 8 bases, with 12 bases separating them. The CDR3 bases are TGTGCCAGCAGCCCCGTTTTGGGCGGCTACACCTTC. This sequence encodes CASSPVLGGYTF. The full variable domain, with the rest looked up from reference TRBV7-6 and TRBJ1-2, is GAGVSQSPRYKVTKRGQDVALRCDPISGHVSLYWYRQALGQGPEFLTYFNYEAQQDKSGLPNDRFSAERPEGSISTLTIQRTEQRDSAMYRCASSPVLGGYTFGSGTRLTVV.

The chain uses TRBV12-5 and TRBJ2-3; TRBD2 aligns across 11 bases. CDR1 is LGHNT, CDR2 FRNRAP, per germline. Trimming removed 2 bases from V and 5 bases from J; junction bases left unmatched: 9. The CDR3 covers 17 residues. CDR3 nucleotide sequence: TGTGCTAGTGGTTTGACGACTAGCGGGGTACAGGGAGATACGCAGTATTTT. As protein: CASGLTTSGVQGDTQYF.

The rearrangement uses TRBV4-3 and TRBJ1-2; a weak D match, TRBD1 (6 bases). The CDR3 runs 15 residues. Germline V CDR1 and CDR2: LGHNA, YSLEER. V was shortened by 0 bases and J by 3 bases, with 11 bases between the two germline ends. CDR3 coding DNA: TGCGCCAGCAGCCAAGATATTGGGACACACTATGGCTACACCTTC. Translating it yields CASSQDIGTHYGYTF.

V and J are TRBV5-1 and TRBJ2-1; 8 bases map to TRBD2. The CDR3 covers 19 residues. Germline V gives CDR1 SGHRS, CDR2 YFSETQ. V lost 1 base, J lost 9 bases, and 21 bases stayed unmatched. CDR3 sequence: CASSLLSGVRRGESAEQFF. CDR3 nucleotide sequence: TGCGCCAGCAGCTTGCTCTCCGGGGTGAGGCGGGGGGAGTCGGCTGAGCAGTTCTTC.

By proportion, this clone is medium-sized. The gene calls are TRBV2 and TRBJ1-1; D is possibly TRBD1 (5 bases). CDR1 and CDR2 from the germline V gene are SNHLY and FYNNEI. V shed 7 bases and J shed 1 base, with 16 bases lying between them. The CDR3 covers 15 residues. CDR3 sequence: CASTARGLTNTEAFF. The CDR3 DNA reads as TGTGCCAGCACCGCGAGGGGACTGACGAACACTGAAGCTTTCTTT.

This clone was seen a handful of times. The CDR3 bases are TGTGCCACCAGCAGAGGACAGGGTGCCACTGAAGCTTTCTTT. Protein: CATSRGQGATEAFF. The chain links TRBV15 to TRBJ1-1; TRBD1 matches 7 bases. CDR1 and CDR2 from the germline V gene are LNHNV and YYDKDF (reference sequence). The CDR3 contains 14 residues. V lost 1 base to trimming and J lost 4 bases; unmatched junction nucleotides: 3.

The rearrangement uses TRBV5-1 and TRBJ2-5; 7 nucleotides match TRBD2. The germline V gene encodes CDR1 SGHRS and CDR2 YFSETQ. CDR3 length: 16 residues. V shed 4 bases and J 2 bases; nucleotides not matched to a gene: 11. CDR3 region: CASSLAPVGLQETQYF. The CDR3, as DNA: TGCGCCAGCAGCCTAGCTCCGGTGGGACTACAAGAGACCCAGTACTTC.

The chain links TRBV5-4 to TRBJ2-7; TRBD2 aligns across 7 bases. V gave up 3 bases and J gave up 3 bases; unmatched junction bases: 6. Germline-derived CDR1 and CDR2 are SGHNT and YYREEE (reference sequence). CDR3 size: 14 residues. The CDR3, as DNA: TGTGCCAGCAGCTCCGTTACGGGGGGCTACGAGCAGTACTTC. Protein product: CASSSVTGGYEQYF.

V is TRBV18 and J is TRBJ1-1, with D unclear. CDR3 length equals 14 residues. Trimming removed 2 bases at V and 4 bases at J, with 11 bases between. In germline, CDR1 is KGHSH, CDR2 LQKENI. The CDR3 nucleotides are TGTGCCAGCTCACCATTCGACGGGGTCACTGAAGCTTTCTTT. Translated, it gives CASSPFDGVTEAFF. The whole variable domain, filled in from reference TRBV18 and TRBJ1-1, reads NAGVMQNPRHLVRRRGQEARLRCSPMKGHSHVYWYRQLPEEGLKFMVYLQKENIIDESGMPKERFSAEFPKEGPSILRIQQVVRGDSAAYFCASSPFDGVTEAFFGQGTRLTVV.

This chain joins TRBV18 and TRBJ2-3, with 9 bases matching TRBD1. Germline V lookup: CDR1 KGHSH, CDR2 LQKENI. This CDR3 comprises 16 residues. V was pared by 8 bases and J by 4 bases, with 13 bases of the junction left unmatched. CDR3 bases: TGTGCCAGCGCCGCCCAACAACAGGGGGCTGCAGATACGCAGTATTTT. Protein product: CASAAQQQGAADTQYF.

The count of this clone is one. J is TRBJ2-3 and V is TRBV27; the D gene is possibly TRBD1 (5 bases). CDR3 length equals 15 residues. Germline loops: CDR1 MNHEY, CDR2 SMNVEV (reference sequence). Trimming left V 0 bases short and J 8 bases short, with 15 bases between. Here the CDR3 reads CASSLSLQAAGTQYF. The CDR3, as DNA: TGTGCCAGCAGTTTATCACTACAGGCCGCCGGTACGCAGTATTTT.

V is TRBV20-1 and J is TRBJ2-5; D is uncertain. The CDR3 is made up of 11 amino acids. V shed 6 bases and J shed 4 bases, with 9 bases lying between them. Germline V CDR1 and CDR2: DFQATT, SNEGSKA (reference sequence). CDR3 residues: CSARLSETQYF. CDR3 coding DNA: TGCAGTGCCCGCCTATCAGAGACCCAGTACTTC.

The J gene is TRBJ2-5, the V gene TRBV7-8; 9 nucleotides line up with TRBD2. Germline CDR1 SGHVS, CDR2 FQNEAQ. This CDR3 is built from 16 residues. J lost 3 bases, V lost 2 bases, and 7 bases had no gene match. In DNA form, the CDR3 reads TGTGCCAGCAGCTTATTTACTAGCGGGCTCGAAGAGACCCAGTACTTC. It is translated as CASSLFTSGLEETQYF.

The genes are TRBV6-6 and TRBJ2-1; the D gene is possibly TRBD2 (6 bases). The CDR3 loop spans 12 amino acids. Germline CDR1 and CDR2: MNHNY and SVGAGI (reference sequence). Trimming took off 8 bases at V and 9 bases at J, with 14 bases between the two ends. The CDR3 reads CASSLTGGEQFF. The CDR3 DNA follows: TGTGCCAGCTCCCTCACCGGGGGTGAGCAGTTCTTC.

In this sample, this clone is medium-sized. This chain's CDR3 is CASSKVEGLGGNTIYF. DNA for the CDR3: TGTGCCAGCAGCAAAGTGGAGGGGCTAGGCGGAAACACCATATATTTT. This rearrangement joins TRBV21-1 to TRBJ1-3. TRBV21-1 represents a pseudogene. CDR3 length: 16 residues.

The V and J genes are TRBV5-4 and TRBJ2-5; 9 bases fit TRBD2. Germline assignment: CDR1 SGHNT and CDR2 YYREEE (reference sequence). This CDR3 has 16 residues. Trimming at V came to 4 bases and at J to 5 bases, leaving 12 bases not matched to a gene. The CDR3 DNA reads TGTGCCAGCAGCAAAACCGGGACTAGCTCTAGTGAGACCCAGTACTTC. Protein sequence: CASSKTGTSSSETQYF.

This chain uses TRBV5-4 with TRBJ1-2; 8 positions match TRBD1. The CDR3 has 14 amino acids. Per germline, CDR1 SGHNT and CDR2 YYREEE (reference sequence). V gave up 0 bases and J gave up 8 bases; unmatched junction bases: 6. The CDR3 sequence is CASSLEQGVRGYTF. The DNA for the CDR3 is TGTGCCAGCAGCTTGGAACAGGGGGTCCGGGGCTACACCTTC.

The chain recombines TRBV28 with TRBJ2-5; D perhaps matches TRBD2 (5 bases). Germline-derived CDR1 and CDR2 are MDHEN and SYDVKM. The CDR3 has 14 residues. Trimming cost V 4 bases and J 5 bases, with 14 bases left between them. The CDR3 DNA is TGTGCCAGCAGTTCATTCACGGGGATGGAGACCCAGTACTTC. Amino acids: CASSSFTGMETQYF.

The rearrangement uses TRBV2 and TRBJ2-7, with TRBD2 identical over 7 bases. Per the germline V gene, CDR1 is SNHLY and CDR2 is FYNNEI. CDR3 size: 13 residues. V dropped 8 bases and J dropped 3; count of bases not matched to a gene: 7. The CDR3 sequence is CASGAGERYEQYF. The CDR3, as DNA: TGTGCCAGCGGCGCGGGGGAGCGCTACGAGCAGTACTTC.